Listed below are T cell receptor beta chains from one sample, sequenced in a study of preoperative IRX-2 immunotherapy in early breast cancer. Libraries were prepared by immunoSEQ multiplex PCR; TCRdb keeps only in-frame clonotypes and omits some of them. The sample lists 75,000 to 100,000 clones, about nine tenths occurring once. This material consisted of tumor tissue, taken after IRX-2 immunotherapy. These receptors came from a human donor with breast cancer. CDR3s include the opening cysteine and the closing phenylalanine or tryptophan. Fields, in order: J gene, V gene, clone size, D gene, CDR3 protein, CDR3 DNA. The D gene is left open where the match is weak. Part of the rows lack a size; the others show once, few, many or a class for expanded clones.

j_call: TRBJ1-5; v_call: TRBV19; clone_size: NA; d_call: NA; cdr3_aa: CASSPTRGIGNQPQHF; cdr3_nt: TGTGCCAGTAGTCCCACCAGGGGAATCGGCAATCAGCCCCAGCATTTT
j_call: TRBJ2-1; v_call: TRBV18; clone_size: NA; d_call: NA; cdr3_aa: CASSPQQSSYNEQFF; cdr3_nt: TGTGCCAGCTCACCACAACAGAGCTCCTACAATGAGCAGTTCTTC
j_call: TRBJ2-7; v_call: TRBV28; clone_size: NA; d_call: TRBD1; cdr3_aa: CASSLGQGAGEQYF; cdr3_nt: TGTGCCAGCAGTTTAGGGCAGGGGGCTGGTGAGCAGTACTTC
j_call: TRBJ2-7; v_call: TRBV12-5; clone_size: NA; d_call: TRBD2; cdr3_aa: CASGLGLAGGYEQYF; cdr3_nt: TGTGCTAGTGGTTTGGGACTAGCGGGAGGCTACGAGCAGTACTTC
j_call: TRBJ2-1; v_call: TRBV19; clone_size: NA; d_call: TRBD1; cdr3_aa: CASRRQGGYNEQFF; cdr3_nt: TGTGCCAGTAGAAGACAGGGGGGGTACAATGAGCAGTTCTTC
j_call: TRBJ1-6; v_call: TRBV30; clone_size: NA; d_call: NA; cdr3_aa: CAWSSRRGAVSPLHF; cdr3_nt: TGTGCCTGGAGTTCCAGGAGGGGGGCAGTTTCACCCCTCCACTTT
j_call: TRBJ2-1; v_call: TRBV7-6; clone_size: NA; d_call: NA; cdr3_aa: CASTGWGISYNEQFF; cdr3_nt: TGTGCCAGCACCGGATGGGGGATTTCCTACAATGAGCAGTTCTTC
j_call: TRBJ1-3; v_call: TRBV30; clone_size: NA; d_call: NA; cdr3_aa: CALRRGAGNTIYF; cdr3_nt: TGTGCCTTGCGTCGAGGGGCTGGAAACACCATATATTTT
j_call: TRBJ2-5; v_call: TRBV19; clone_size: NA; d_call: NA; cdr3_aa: CASSTTRSQETQYF; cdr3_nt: TGTGCCAGTAGTACAACTAGAAGCCAAGAGACCCAGTACTTC
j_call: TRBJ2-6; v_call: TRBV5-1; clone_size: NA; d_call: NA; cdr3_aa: CASSSGLLGANVLTF; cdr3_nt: TGCGCCAGCAGCTCAGGCCTACTTGGGGCCAACGTCCTGACTTTC
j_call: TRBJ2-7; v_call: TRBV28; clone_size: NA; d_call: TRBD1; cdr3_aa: CASSGTGGRGSWEQYF; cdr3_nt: TGTGCCAGCAGTGGGACAGGGGGCCGGGGCTCGTGGGAGCAGTACTTC
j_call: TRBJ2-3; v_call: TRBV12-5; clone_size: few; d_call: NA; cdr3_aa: CASGLGPDTQYF; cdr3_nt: TGTGCTAGTGGTTTGGGTCCGGATACGCAGTATTTT
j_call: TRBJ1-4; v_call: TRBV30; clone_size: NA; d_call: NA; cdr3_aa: CAWSTNLATEKLFF; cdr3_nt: TGTGCCTGGAGTACCAACTTAGCTACTGAAAAACTGTTTTTT
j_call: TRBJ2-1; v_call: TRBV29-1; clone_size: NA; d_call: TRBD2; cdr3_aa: CSVGLAGTYNEQFF; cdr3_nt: TGCAGCGTTGGACTAGCGGGAACCTACAATGAGCAGTTCTTC
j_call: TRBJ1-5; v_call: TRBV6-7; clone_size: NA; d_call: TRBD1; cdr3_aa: CASSSTGGNNQPQHF; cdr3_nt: TGTGCCAGCAGTTCGACAGGGGGAAACAATCAGCCCCAGCATTTT
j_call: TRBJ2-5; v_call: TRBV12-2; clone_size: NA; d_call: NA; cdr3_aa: CASRFAGLASHQETQYF; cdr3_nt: TGTGCAAGTCGCTTTGCGGGACTAGCGTCCCACCAAGAGACCCAGTACTTC
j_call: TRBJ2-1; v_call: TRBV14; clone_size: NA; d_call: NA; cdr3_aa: CASSQDWGGAPDYNEQFF; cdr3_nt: TGTGCCAGCAGCCAAGATTGGGGGGGGGCCCCGGATTACAATGAGCAGTTCTTC
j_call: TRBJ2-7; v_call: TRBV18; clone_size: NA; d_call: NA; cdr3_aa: CASSPVRAQSYEQYF; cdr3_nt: TGTGCCAGCTCTCCTGTGAGGGCCCAATCCTACGAGCAGTACTTC
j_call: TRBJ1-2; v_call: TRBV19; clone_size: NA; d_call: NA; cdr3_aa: CASSIGGGANYGYTF; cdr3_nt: TGTGCCAGTAGTATCGGTGGGGGAGCTAACTATGGCTACACCTTC
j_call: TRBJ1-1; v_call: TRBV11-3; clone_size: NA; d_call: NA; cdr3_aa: CASSRTALNTEAFF; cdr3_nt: TGTGCCAGCAGTCGGACAGCACTAAACACTGAAGCTTTCTTT
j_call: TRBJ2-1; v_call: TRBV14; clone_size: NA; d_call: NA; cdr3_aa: CASSPRDSYNEQFF; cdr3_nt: TGTGCCAGCAGCCCCCGGGATAGCTACAATGAGCAGTTCTTC
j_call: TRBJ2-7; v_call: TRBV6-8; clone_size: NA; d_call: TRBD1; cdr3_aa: CASIDRGYSYEQYF; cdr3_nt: TGTGCCAGCATTGACAGGGGTTACTCCTACGAGCAGTACTTC
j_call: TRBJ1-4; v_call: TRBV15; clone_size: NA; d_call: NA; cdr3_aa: CATSRDGAARNEKLFF; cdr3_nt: TGTGCCACCAGCAGAGATGGGGCGGCTAGGAATGAAAAACTGTTTTTT
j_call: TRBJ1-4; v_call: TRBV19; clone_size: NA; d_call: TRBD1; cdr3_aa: CASSAGQETNEKLFF; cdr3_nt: TGTGCCAGTAGTGCGGGACAGGAAACCAATGAAAAACTGTTTTTT
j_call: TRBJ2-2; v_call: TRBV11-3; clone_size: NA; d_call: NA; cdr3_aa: CASSPGTGTGELFF; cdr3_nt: TGTGCCAGCAGCCCGGGGACTGGCACCGGGGAGCTGTTTTTT
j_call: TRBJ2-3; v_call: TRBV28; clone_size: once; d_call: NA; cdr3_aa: CASSLRGDHTDTQYF; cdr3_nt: TGTGCCAGCAGTTTAAGGGGGGACCACACAGATACGCAGTATTTT
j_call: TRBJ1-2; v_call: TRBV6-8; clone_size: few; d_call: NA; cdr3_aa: CASSYRQSYGYTF; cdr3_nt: TGTGCCAGCAGTTACCGGCAATCCTATGGCTACACCTTC
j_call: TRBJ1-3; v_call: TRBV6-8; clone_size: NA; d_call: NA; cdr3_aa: CASSYAGAGNTIYF; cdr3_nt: TGTGCCAGCAGTTACGCAGGGGCTGGAAACACCATATATTTT
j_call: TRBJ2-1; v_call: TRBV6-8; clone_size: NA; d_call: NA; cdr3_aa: CASSFFGTLGNEQFF; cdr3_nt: TGTGCCAGCTCGTTCTTCGGGACACTAGGCAATGAGCAGTTCTTC
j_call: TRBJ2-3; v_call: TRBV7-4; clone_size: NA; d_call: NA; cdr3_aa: CASSPGASDTQYF; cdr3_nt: TGTGCCAGCAGTCCGGGAGCTTCAGATACGCAGTATTTT
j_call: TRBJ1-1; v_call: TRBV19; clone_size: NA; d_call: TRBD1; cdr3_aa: CASSIAPQGAGNTEAFF; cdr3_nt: TGTGCCAGTAGTATAGCTCCACAGGGGGCGGGAAACACTGAAGCTTTCTTT
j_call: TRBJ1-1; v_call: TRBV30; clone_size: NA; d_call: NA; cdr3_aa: CAWMRESNTEAFF; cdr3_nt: TGTGCCTGGATGAGGGAATCGAACACTGAAGCTTTCTTT
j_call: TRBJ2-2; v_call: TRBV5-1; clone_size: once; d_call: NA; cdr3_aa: CASSVDGQTTGELFF; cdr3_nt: TGCGCCAGCAGCGTCGATGGGCAAACCACCGGGGAGCTGTTTTTT
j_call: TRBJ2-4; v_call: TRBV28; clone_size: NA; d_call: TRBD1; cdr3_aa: CASTRTTGSLNIQYF; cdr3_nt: TGTGCCAGCACCCGAACGACAGGGTCCCTGAACATTCAGTACTTC
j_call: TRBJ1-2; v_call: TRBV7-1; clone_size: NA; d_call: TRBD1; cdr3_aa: CASSRDRVYGYTF; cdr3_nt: TGTGCCAGCAGTCGTGACAGGGTCTATGGCTACACCTTC
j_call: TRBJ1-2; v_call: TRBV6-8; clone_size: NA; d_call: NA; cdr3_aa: CASRVWVQARGDGYTF; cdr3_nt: TGTGCCAGCAGGGTATGGGTCCAGGCCCGCGGCGATGGCTACACCTTC
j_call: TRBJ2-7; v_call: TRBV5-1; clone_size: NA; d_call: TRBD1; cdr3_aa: CASSLAGTGGVEQYF; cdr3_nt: TGCGCCAGCAGCTTGGCCGGGACAGGAGGGGTCGAGCAGTACTTC
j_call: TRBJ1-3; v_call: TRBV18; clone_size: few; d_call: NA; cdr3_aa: CASSRVGLSGNTIYF; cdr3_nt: TGTGCCAGCTCACGGGTCGGGCTCTCTGGAAACACCATATATTTT
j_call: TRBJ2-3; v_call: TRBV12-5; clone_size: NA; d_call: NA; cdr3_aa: CASASSDTQYF; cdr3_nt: TGTGCCAGCGCATCATCAGATACGCAGTATTTT
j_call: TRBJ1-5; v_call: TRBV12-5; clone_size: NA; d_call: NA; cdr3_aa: CASGLRGGQPQHF; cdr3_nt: TGTGCTAGTGGTTTGAGGGGAGGTCAGCCCCAGCATTTT
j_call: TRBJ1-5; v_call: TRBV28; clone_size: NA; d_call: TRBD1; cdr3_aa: CASSLGGTGVGPNQPQHF; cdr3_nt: TGTGCCAGCAGTTTAGGCGGGACAGGGGTAGGGCCGAATCAGCCCCAGCATTTT
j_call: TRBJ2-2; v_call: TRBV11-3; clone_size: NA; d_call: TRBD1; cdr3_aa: CASRTGGYTGELFF; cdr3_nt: TGTGCCAGCAGGACAGGGGGGTACACCGGGGAGCTGTTTTTT
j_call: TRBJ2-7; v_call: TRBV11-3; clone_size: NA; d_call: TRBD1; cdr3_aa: CASSLVGDRAGEQYF; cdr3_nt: TGTGCCAGCAGCTTGGTTGGGGACAGGGCTGGCGAGCAGTACTTC
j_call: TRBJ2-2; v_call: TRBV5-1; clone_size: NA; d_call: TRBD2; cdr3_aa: CASSYYLAGAGGELFF; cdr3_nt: TGCGCCAGCAGCTACTACCTAGCGGGAGCGGGCGGGGAGCTGTTTTTT
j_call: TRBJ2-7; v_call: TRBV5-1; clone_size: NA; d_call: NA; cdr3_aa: CASSLESRGDEQYF; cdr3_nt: TGCGCCAGCAGCTTAGAGTCCCGTGGGGACGAGCAGTACTTC
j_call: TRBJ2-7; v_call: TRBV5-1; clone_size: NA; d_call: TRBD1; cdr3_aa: CASSLVGTGGHEQYF; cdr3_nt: TGCGCCAGCAGCTTGGTTGGGACAGGCGGCCACGAGCAGTACTTC
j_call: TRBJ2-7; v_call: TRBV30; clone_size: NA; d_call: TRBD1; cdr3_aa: CAWKGTGEQYF; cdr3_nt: TGTGCCTGGAAAGGGACAGGCGAGCAGTACTTC
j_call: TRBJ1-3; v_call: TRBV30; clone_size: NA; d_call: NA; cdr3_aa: CAWYPGSGNTIYF; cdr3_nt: TGTGCCTGGTATCCAGGATCTGGAAACACCATATATTTT
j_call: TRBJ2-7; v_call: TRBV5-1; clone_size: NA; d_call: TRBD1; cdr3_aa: CASSLKLRDRPYEQYF; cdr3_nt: TGCGCCAGCAGCCTAAAACTCCGGGACAGGCCCTACGAGCAGTACTTC